The 24 T cell receptor beta chains presented below share a single source sample, sequenced in a study of T cell responses to AZD1222 COVID-19 vaccine. Data came from immunoSEQ multiplex PCR; TCRdb stores just in-frame clones and leaves some out. The table has approximately 140,000 clones, under 95% seen once. The sequenced sample was peripheral blood, obtained 28 days after the second AZD1222 dose. Source of these receptors: an adult who received the AZD1222 COVID-19 vaccine.

The chain is built from TRBV18 and TRBJ1-4; TRBD1 is a possible D gene (5 bases). Germline V CDR1 and CDR2: KGHSH, LQKENI. There are 15 residues in the CDR3. V was trimmed by 4 bases and J by 8 bases, leaving 17 bases between them. CDR3 in amino acids: CASSQVGVPGEKLFF. The CDR3 DNA sequence: TGTGCCAGCTCACAAGTAGGGGTTCCGGGGGAAAAACTGTTTTTT.

J is TRBJ2-3 and V is TRBV5-8; tentative D call: TRBD2 (6 bases). The germline V gene encodes CDR1 SGHTS and CDR2 YDEGEE. Trimming removed 4 bases from V and 7 bases from J, with 19 bases in between. This CDR3 has 15 amino acids. CDR3 protein: CASSPGDSHMYTQYF. The DNA of the CDR3 is TGTGCCAGCAGCCCTGGGGACTCCCACATGTATACGCAGTATTTT.

The chain recombines TRBV7-3 with TRBJ1-2; 12 nucleotides match TRBD1. The V gene end was trimmed by 5 bases and the J gene end by 2 bases; junction bases not matched to a gene: 6. CDR1 and CDR2 from the germline V gene are SGHTA and FQGTGA. The CDR3 runs to 16 residues. CDR3 protein: CASSPSGQGANYGYTF. The CDR3 DNA sequence: TGTGCCAGCAGCCCCTCGGGACAGGGGGCGAACTATGGCTACACCTTC. Filled out from reference TRBV7-3 and TRBJ1-2, the complete variable domain reads GAGVSQTPSNKVTEKGKYVELRCDPISGHTALYWYRQSLGQGPEFLIYFQGTGAADDSGLPNDRFFAVRPEGSVSTLKIQRTERGDSAVYLCASSPSGQGANYGYTFGSGTRLTVV.

The chain couples TRBV3-1 (or the pseudogene TRBV3-2) to TRBJ1-1, with 7 bases aligning to TRBD1. The junction had 4 bases not matched to a gene; V was cut back by 0 bases and J by 6 bases. The CDR3 spans 14 residues. The germline gives CDR1 LGHDT, CDR2 YNNKEL (reference sequence). The DNA for the CDR3 is TGTGCCAGCAGCCAAGATGCCCAGGGGGCTGAAGCTTTCTTT. Translated, it gives CASSQDAQGAEAFF.

The V call is TRBV10-3, the J call TRBJ2-2; the match to TRBD1 covers 9 bases. CDR3 length: 16 residues. Per the germline V gene, CDR1 is ENHRY and CDR2 is SYGVKD. With 6 bases clipped from V and 4 bases from J, the junction kept 9 bases outside the gene matches. CDR3 in amino acids: CAIRVGGQGTTGELFF. In nucleotides, the CDR3 is TGTGCCATCAGGGTAGGCGGACAGGGGACCACCGGGGAGCTGTTTTTT.

The chain employs TRBV11-3 and TRBJ2-7; 7 bases map to TRBD2. Per the germline V gene, CDR1 is SGHNT and CDR2 is YENEEA. V dropped 1 base and J dropped 3; count of bases not matched to a gene: 3. The CDR3 totals 14 residues. The DNA of the CDR3 is TGTGCCAGCAGCTTAGGGCTAGCGGTCTACGAGCAGTACTTC. Translated, it gives CASSLGLAVYEQYF.

The V call is TRBV18, the J call TRBJ2-7; TRBD1 matches at 7 bases. CDR3 length equals 16 residues. Unmatched junction bases numbered 8, after V lost 2 bases and J lost 1 base. CDR1 and CDR2 from the germline V gene are KGHSH and LQKENI. CDR3 sequence: CASSPSRDSISYEQYF. The CDR3 DNA follows: TGTGCCAGCTCACCATCCCGGGACAGCATTTCCTACGAGCAGTACTTC.

The rearrangement joins TRBV11-2 to TRBJ1-3; 7 nucleotides match TRBD1. The CDR3 is made up of 15 amino acids. Germline V gene lookup returns CDR1 SGHAT and CDR2 FQNNGV. With 5 bases clipped from V and 0 bases from J, the junction kept 4 bases outside the gene matches. The CDR3 DNA follows: TGTGCCAGCAGCCAGGACAGGAGCTCTGGAAACACCATATATTTT. Translated: CASSQDRSSGNTIYF.

The V call is TRBV5-1, the J call TRBJ1-1, with no clear D. Germline V CDR1 and CDR2: SGHRS, YFSETQ. The V end was cut by 2 bases, the J end by 0 bases, with 14 bases between. This CDR3 is 16 amino acids long. CDR3 DNA sequence: TGCGCCAGCAGCTTTGGGGTTCGGGAAATGAACACTGAAGCTTTCTTT. Residues: CASSFGVREMNTEAFF.

This chain joins TRBV7-2 and TRBJ1-5; tentatively, D is TRBD1 (5 bases). The CDR3 spans 14 residues. Deletions cut 2 bases from V and 4 bases from J, with 9 bases between. Germline assignment: CDR1 SGHTA and CDR2 FQGNSA. The CDR3 region has the DNA TGTGCCAGCAGCTTAAGGGACGGGAATCAGCCCCAGCATTTT. Translation: CASSLRDGNQPQHF.

The rearrangement joins TRBV9 to TRBJ2-7; D is unclear. CDR1 is SGDLS and CDR2 is YYNGEE in the germline V gene. With 2 bases removed from V and 2 bases from J, the gap between germline ends came to 11 bases. The CDR3 covers 14 residues. Here the CDR3 DNA reads TGTGCCAGCAGCGTGTCCTCGAATCCCTACGAGCAGTACTTC. Residues: CASSVSSNPYEQYF. Based on the CDR3 plus reference TRBV9 and TRBJ2-7, the full variable domain is DSGVTQTPKHLITATGQRVTLRCSPRSGDLSVYWYQQSLDQGLQFLIQYYNGEERAKGNILERFSAQQFPDLHSELNLSSLELGDSALYFCASSVSSNPYEQYFGPGTRLTVT.

This chain joins TRBV30 and TRBJ1-4; no clear D. This CDR3 region has 15 residues. Deletions cut 0 bases from V and 4 bases from J, with 12 bases between. Germline V gene lookup returns CDR1 GTSNPN and CDR2 SVGIG (reference sequence). The CDR3 is CAWSVLGGSNEKLFF. CDR3 nucleotides: TGTGCCTGGAGTGTACTGGGAGGGAGTAATGAAAAACTGTTTTTT.

This chain uses TRBV2 with TRBJ2-2; D ambiguous. Trimming pared 6 bases from V and 1 base from J, leaving 6 bases between. Germline V gene sequence: CDR1 SNHLY, CDR2 FYNNEI. This CDR3 has 13 amino acids. The CDR3 here is CASRVENTGELFF. CDR3 coding DNA: TGTGCCAGCAGGGTCGAGAACACCGGGGAGCTGTTTTTT.

This chain connects TRBV10-2 to TRBJ2-2, with D possibly being TRBD2 (6 bases). The CDR3 runs 15 residues. Germline V gene lookup returns CDR1 WSHSY and CDR2 SAAADI. Trimming pared 4 bases from V and 0 bases from J, leaving 9 bases between. The CDR3 is CASSGGEANTGELFF. CDR3 DNA: TGCGCCAGCAGTGGGGGGGAAGCGAACACCGGGGAGCTGTTTTTT.

Here the CDR3 DNA reads TGTGCCAGCAGCCAGGGCCCACTGGGGGCGACGGATTCACCCCTCCACTTT. The encoded protein is CASSQGPLGATDSPLHF. This chain uses TRBV4-2 with TRBJ1-6, with a weak D call TRBD1 (6 bases). Germline-derived CDR1 and CDR2 are LGHNA and YNFKEQ. This CDR3 contains 17 residues. The V and J ends lost 3 bases and 8 bases respectively, with 20 bases between them.

V and J are TRBV2 and TRBJ1-5; no firm D call. Germline V gene lookup returns CDR1 SNHLY and CDR2 FYNNEI. The V end was cut by 3 bases, the J end by 4 bases, with 10 bases between. The CDR3 has 14 amino acids. The CDR3 loop reads CASSEAERNQPQHF. The CDR3 DNA follows: TGTGCCAGCAGTGAGGCGGAGCGGAATCAGCCCCAGCATTTT.

J is TRBJ1-2 and V is TRBV19; TRBD1 is a possible D gene (5 bases). Germline-derived CDR1 and CDR2 are LNHDA and SQIVND (reference sequence). This CDR3 contains 14 residues. Trimming left V 4 bases short and J 4 bases short, with 13 bases between. CDR3 region: CASSRETVGYGYTF. Here the CDR3 DNA reads TGTGCCAGTAGTAGGGAGACAGTGGGCTATGGCTACACCTTC.

The chain recombines TRBV10-1 with TRBJ2-1, with TRBD2 matching 11 bases. V was pared by 1 base and J by 8 bases, with 16 bases of the junction left unmatched. Per the germline V gene, CDR1 is WNHNN and CDR2 is SYGVQD (reference sequence). CDR3 length: 19 amino acids. The CDR3 DNA reads as TGCGCCAGCAGTGAGTACGTAGGGACTAGCGGAGGGCCGAGTGATGAGCAGTTCTTC. It translates to CASSEYVGTSGGPSDEQFF.

This clone was seen only once. This chain joins TRBV7-2 and TRBJ1-1, with D uncertain. Germline V gene sequence: CDR1 SGHTA, CDR2 FQGNSA. The CDR3 is 12 residues long. Trimming removed 2 bases from V and 4 bases from J, with 5 bases in between. The CDR3 sequence: CASSLKITEAFF. In DNA, the CDR3 is TGTGCCAGCAGCTTAAAGATCACTGAAGCTTTCTTT.

Here the CDR3 reads CASSVHPGEGYTF. The CDR3 coding sequence is TGTGCCAGCAGCGTACATCCGGGGGAGGGCTACACCTTC. The rearrangement uses TRBV9 and TRBJ1-2, with D possibly being TRBD1 (5 bases). Germline assignment: CDR1 SGDLS and CDR2 YYNGEE. Trimming took 1 base from V and 8 from J, leaving 12 bases between them. This CDR3 comprises 13 residues.

This chain joins TRBV28 and TRBJ2-3; weak D call: TRBD2 (5 bases). The CDR3 spans 14 residues. V lost 7 bases and J lost 2, with 13 bases in between. Germline-derived CDR1 and CDR2 are MDHEN and SYDVKM. Here the CDR3 DNA reads TGTGCCAGCACCCAGGCTAGCCCCACAGATACGCAGTATTTT. It codes for CASTQASPTDTQYF.

The gene calls are TRBV18 and TRBJ2-7, with D possibly matching TRBD2 (6 bases). Germline loops: CDR1 KGHSH, CDR2 LQKENI. V was clipped by 3 bases and J by 0 bases, with 15 bases between them. The CDR3 is made up of 16 amino acids. CDR3 region: CASSPRRDGSSYEQYF. In DNA, the CDR3 is TGTGCCAGCTCACCGAGAAGAGACGGGAGCTCCTACGAGCAGTACTTC.

J is TRBJ2-1 and V is TRBV6-5; D not resolved. CDR3 length equals 14 residues. Germline V gives CDR1 MNHEY, CDR2 SVGAGI. V was pared by 0 bases and J by 3 bases, with 6 bases between. This CDR3 is CASSYSGIYNEQFF. In nucleotides, the CDR3 is TGTGCCAGCAGTTACTCGGGGATCTACAATGAGCAGTTCTTC.

This chain joins TRBV7-9 and TRBJ2-7; D uncertain. CDR1 and CDR2 from the germline V gene are SEHNR and FQNEAQ (reference sequence). Deletions cut 4 bases from V and 1 base from J, with 14 bases between. The CDR3 totals 15 residues. The CDR3 loop reads CASSSTLDGSYEQYF. The CDR3 DNA sequence: TGTGCCAGCAGCTCAACTTTAGACGGGTCCTACGAGCAGTACTTC.